The T cell receptor beta chain described here comes from a study of blood T cell repertoires in COVID-19. Germline lookup yields CDR1 SEHNR and CDR2 FQNEAQ (reference sequence). CDR3 length equals 14 residues. Under the authors' procedure: Nucleated cell number was recorded as an estimate derived from reference gene primer amplification. The repertoire was sequenced with immunoSEQ multiplex PCR; TCRdb's copy has only in-frame clones and lacks some. V and J calls and clone size come straight from that table; D and trimming were deduced from the DNA. The sample includes some 300,000 clones, 70% to 90% of them seen just once. For this clone: An end of the junction differs from the germline gene, which may be a read error.

The sample comprised peripheral blood. V is TRBV7-9 and J is TRBJ1-4; TRBD1 matches 9 bases. The receptor's source is a woman in her twenties or thirties who had recovered from COVID-19. The CDR3 nucleotides are TGTGCCAGCAGCTTGTTCTCTGGACAGGGGAACACGGTTTTT. Residues: CASSLFSGQGNTVF.